The sequence of this T cell receptor beta chain was determined in a study of T cell changes during pregnancy in multiple sclerosis. Assay used: immunoSEQ multiplex PCR; TCRdb lists only in-frame clones, some missing. Of around 75,000 clones in the sample, 91% were seen once. The V and J ends lost 3 bases and 5 bases, in that order; junction bases with no gene match: 7. Per the germline V gene, CDR1 is WNHNN and CDR2 is SYGVQD (reference sequence). CDR3 length: 16 amino acids. This TCR came from a female donor in good health, enrolled as a control in a pregnancy study. The starting material was CD4+ T cells from peripheral blood mononuclear cells, obtained in the third trimester of pregnancy. This chain connects TRBV10-1 to TRBJ2-3; 11 bases fit TRBD2. The CDR3 DNA is TGCGCCAGCAGTGATTCTAGCGGGGGGAAAGAAGATACGCAGTATTTT. It translates to CASSDSSGGKEDTQYF.